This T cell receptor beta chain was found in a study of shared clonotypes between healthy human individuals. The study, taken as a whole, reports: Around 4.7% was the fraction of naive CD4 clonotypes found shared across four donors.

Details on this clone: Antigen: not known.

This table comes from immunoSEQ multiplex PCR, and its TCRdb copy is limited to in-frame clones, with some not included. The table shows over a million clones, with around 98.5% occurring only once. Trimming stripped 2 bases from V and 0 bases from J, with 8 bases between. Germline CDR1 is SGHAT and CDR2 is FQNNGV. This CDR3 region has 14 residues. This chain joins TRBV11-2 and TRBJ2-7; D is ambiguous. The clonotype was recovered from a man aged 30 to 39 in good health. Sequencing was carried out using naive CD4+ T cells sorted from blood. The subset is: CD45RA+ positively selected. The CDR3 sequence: CASSLNVGSYEQYF. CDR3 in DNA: TGTGCCAGCAGCTTAAACGTCGGCTCCTACGAGCAGTACTTC.